The next 22 T cell receptor beta chains were all read from a single sample in a study of cytomegalovirus exposure and HLA in healthy donors. The PCR had 60 Vbeta and 13 Jbeta primers. The method was immunoSEQ multiplex PCR; TCRdb's version includes in-frame clones alone and lacks a portion of them. The sample contains around 150,000 clones, about 85% of which appear only once. The sequencing sample was made of PBMCs. The origin of the receptors is a man younger than 35 in good health and CMV-seropositive.

The rearrangement joins TRBV10-3 to TRBJ1-3; 9 positions agree with TRBD1. V shed 11 bases, J shed 0 bases, and the junction held 5 bases outside the gene matches. The CDR3 length is 14 residues. From germline, CDR1 is ENHRY and CDR2 SYGVKD. CDR3 sequence (DNA): TGTGCCGCGGGACAGGGAGCCTCTGGAAACACCATATATTTT. It specifies CAAGQGASGNTIYF.

This rearrangement joins TRBV10-3 to TRBJ2-7, with 12 bases fitting TRBD1. J gave up 7 bases and V 9 bases, and 13 bases lay outside the gene matches. This CDR3 contains 15 residues. Germline values: CDR1 ENHRY, CDR2 SYGVKD. The CDR3 loop is CAIRSPGQGAGEQYF. DNA of the CDR3: TGTGCCATACGATCTCCGGGACAGGGGGCGGGGGAGCAGTACTTC.

This chain connects TRBV6-5 to TRBJ2-1, with TRBD2 matching 9 bases. This CDR3 is 15 amino acids long. V dropped 8 bases and J dropped 3; count of bases not matched to a gene: 8. Looked up from germline, CDR1 is MNHEY and CDR2 is SVGAGI. The CDR3 loop reads CASHGGGGDYNEQFF. The CDR3 nucleotides read TGTGCCAGCCATGGGGGCGGGGGGGACTACAATGAGCAGTTCTTC.

This chain joins TRBV7-9 and TRBJ2-1; 11 bases align to TRBD1. This CDR3 is 14 amino acids long. Germline V CDR1 and CDR2: SEHNR, FQNEAQ (reference sequence). Trimming removed 4 bases from V and 8 bases from J; junction bases left unmatched: 4. CDR3 sequence: CASSSGTGGDEQFF. CDR3 DNA sequence: TGTGCCAGCAGCTCGGGGACAGGGGGAGATGAGCAGTTCTTC.

With respect to this clone: The same CDR3 also results from other DNA sequences found in this sample. V gene TRBV10-3 combines with J gene TRBJ2-5; 8 bases match TRBD2. Germline CDR1 is ENHRY and CDR2 is SYGVKD. This CDR3 spans 15 amino acids. The J segment lost 0 bases and the V segment lost 2 bases, leaving 2 bases of the junction unmatched. The CDR3 sequence is CAISESGGNQETQYF. The CDR3 nucleotides are TGTGCCATCAGTGAGAGCGGGGGCAACCAAGAGACCCAGTACTTC.

This clone was observed once. The same CDR3 arises from other DNA sequences in this sample as well. The chain is built from TRBV9 and TRBJ2-3; possible D gene TRBD2, 5 bases. The CDR3 is 15 residues long. V dropped 0 bases and J dropped 1 base, with 9 bases sitting between them. Germline CDR1 SGDLS, CDR2 YYNGEE. DNA of the CDR3: TGTGCCAGCAGCGTAGGAGATAGCGGCACAGATACGCAGTATTTT. Amino acids: CASSVGDSGTDTQYF.

The rearrangement links TRBV7-6 to TRBJ1-2; D not certain. Germline values: CDR1 SGHVS, CDR2 FNYEAQ. The germline V and J ends were trimmed by 8 bases and 7 bases, with 14 bases remaining between them. This CDR3 is 12 amino acids long. CDR3 DNA sequence: TGTGCCAGCGGGGAGGCAGGCTGTGGCTACACCTTC. Amino acids: CASGEAGCGYTF. The whole variable domain, remainder taken from reference TRBV7-6 and TRBJ1-2, is GAGVSQSPRYKVTKRGQDVALRCDPISGHVSLYWYRQALGQGPEFLTYFNYEAQQDKSGLPNDRFSAERPEGSISTLTIQRTEQRDSAMYRCASGEAGCGYTFGSGTRLTVV.

The V and J genes are TRBV7-2 and TRBJ2-7, with 7 bases lining up with TRBD1. Germline V gene data show CDR1 as SGHTA and CDR2 as FQGNSA. V gave up 0 bases and J gave up 1 base; unmatched junction bases: 3. The CDR3 is 15 residues long. In DNA, the CDR3 is TGTGCCAGCAGCTTAGCGGGGGACAGATCCTACGAGCAGTACTTC. This sequence encodes CASSLAGDRSYEQYF.

This chain links TRBV7-2 with TRBJ1-2, with 9 bases aligning to TRBD1. V lost 2 bases and J lost 4; bases outside the gene matches: 8. CDR3 length equals 16 residues. Looked up from germline, CDR1 is SGHTA and CDR2 is FQGNSA. The chain's CDR3 is CASSLNRLGQGYGYTF. The CDR3 DNA reads as TGTGCCAGCAGCTTAAATCGTTTGGGACAGGGCTATGGCTACACCTTC. The full variable domain, its missing parts supplied by reference TRBV7-2 and TRBJ1-2, is GAGVSQSPSNKVTEKGKDVELRCDPISGHTALYWYRQSLGQGLEFLIYFQGNSAPDKSGLPSDRFSAERTGGSVSTLTIQRTQQEDSAVYLCASSLNRLGQGYGYTFGSGTRLTVV.

In this sample, this clone turned up once. The chain joins TRBV5-6 to TRBJ2-4, with 8 bases aligning to TRBD2. Germline trimming cut 0 bases from V and 6 bases from J; bases unmatched to any gene: 5. Germline CDR1 and CDR2: SGHDT and YYEEEE. The CDR3 has 15 amino acids. The CDR3 here is CASSLAWLAGNIQYF. Here the CDR3 DNA reads TGTGCCAGCAGCTTGGCCTGGCTAGCGGGAAACATTCAGTACTTC.

This sequence joins TRBV7-9 and TRBJ2-4, with D tentatively TRBD2 (5 bases). Germline lookup yields CDR1 SEHNR and CDR2 FQNEAQ (reference sequence). The CDR3 extends over 15 amino acids. The V end was cut by 0 bases, the J end by 3 bases, with 9 bases between. CDR3 DNA sequence: TGTGCCAGCAGCTTAGCGGGAGTAGGCAAAAACATTCAGTACTTC. Amino acids: CASSLAGVGKNIQYF.

The chain employs TRBV5-4 and TRBJ2-5, with D uncertain. The CDR3 has 14 amino acids. Germline V gene data show CDR1 as SGHNT and CDR2 as YYREEE (reference sequence). Between the trimmed V and J ends, which lost 4 bases and 4 bases, there was a span of 14 bases. CDR3 sequence: CASSDARSRETQYF. In DNA, the CDR3 is TGTGCCAGCAGCGATGCGAGGAGTAGAGAGACCCAGTACTTC.

The chain carries TRBV7-2 and TRBJ2-3, with D possibly matching TRBD1 (5 bases). This CDR3 contains 14 residues. Trimming cost V 5 bases and J 5 bases, with 14 bases left between them. The germline V gene has CDR1 SGHTA and CDR2 FQGNSA. The CDR3 coding sequence is TGTGCCAGCAGCCTCGCCAGGGCGGTAGATACGCAGTATTTT. Protein product: CASSLARAVDTQYF.

This sequence joins TRBV6-5 and TRBJ1-1; TRBD1 agrees at 7 bases. CDR1 and CDR2 from the germline V gene are MNHEY and SVGAGI. V trimming: 2 bases; J trimming: 3 bases; junction bases outside the gene matches: 6. The CDR3 is 15 residues long. The CDR3 protein is CASSYRGLWDTEAFF. DNA for the CDR3: TGTGCCAGCAGTTACAGGGGGCTTTGGGACACTGAAGCTTTCTTT.

This clone appeared a single time. The chain recombines TRBV18 with TRBJ2-2; D remains unclear. The CDR3 loop spans 14 amino acids. V gave up 2 bases and J gave up 3 bases, with 7 bases separating them. The germline V gene encodes CDR1 KGHSH and CDR2 LQKENI. The CDR3 bases are TGTGCCAGCTCACCAACGATAGACACCGGGGAGCTGTTTTTT. Its protein product is CASSPTIDTGELFF.

The rearrangement uses TRBV15 and TRBJ1-4, with 7 bases lining up with TRBD1. From germline, CDR1 is LNHNV and CDR2 YYDKDF (reference sequence). The V and J ends lost 0 bases and 3 bases, in that order; junction bases with no gene match: 1. The CDR3 has 15 amino acids. DNA of the CDR3: TGTGCCACCAGCAGAGAAGGGGGCCCTAATGAAAAACTGTTTTTT. Its translation is CATSREGGPNEKLFF.

The genes are TRBV4-2 and TRBJ2-1; 12 nucleotides align to TRBD2. J was trimmed by 8 bases and V by 0 bases; bases with no gene match: 5. Germline lookup yields CDR1 LGHNA and CDR2 YNFKEQ. CDR3 length: 16 residues. DNA of the CDR3: TGTGCCAGCAGCCAAGAGGCTAGCGGGGGGGCCGATGAGCAGTTCTTC. Its translation: CASSQEASGGADEQFF.

This clone was counted between two and nine times. CDR3 nucleotide sequence: TGTGCCAGCAGTTACGAGGGAGGTTATGGCTACACCTTC. Encoded protein: CASSYEGGYGYTF. This chain uses TRBV6-6 with TRBJ1-2; D ambiguous. Germline V gene sequence: CDR1 MNHNY, CDR2 SVGAGI (reference sequence). Trimming shortened V by 2 bases and J by 5 bases, and 9 bases separated the two germline ends. The CDR3 is made up of 13 amino acids.

This clone was found once. The chain is built from TRBV7-2 and TRBJ2-3, with 7 bases that match TRBD2. After removal of 1 base from V and 6 bases from J, the junction contained 4 bases not matched to a gene. The CDR3 covers 14 residues. Looked up from germline, CDR1 is SGHTA and CDR2 is FQGNSA. Here the CDR3 DNA reads TGTGCCAGCAGCTTAGGTTGGGGGGGGGATACGCAGTATTTT. Protein sequence: CASSLGWGGDTQYF.

This rearrangement joins TRBV19 to TRBJ1-2; D call uncertain. The V end lost 5 bases, the J end lost 7 bases, and 5 bases lay between the germline ends. CDR3 size: 10 residues. Germline-derived CDR1 and CDR2 are LNHDA and SQIVND (reference sequence). Here the CDR3 reads CASSEAGYTF. The CDR3 DNA reads as TGTGCCAGTAGTGAGGCTGGCTACACCTTC.

The J gene is TRBJ1-6, the V gene TRBV13; D is ambiguous. This CDR3 contains 14 residues. CDR1 and CDR2 (germline): PRHDT, FYEKMQ (reference sequence). Trimming took off 5 bases at V and 8 bases at J, with 13 bases between the two ends. The CDR3 nucleotides read TGTGCCAGCAGCCCAAGAGGCGATGATTCACCCCTCCACTTT. Amino acids: CASSPRGDDSPLHF.

This chain links TRBV7-6 with TRBJ2-5; TRBD2 matches 7 bases. The V gene's germline CDR1 is SGHVS and CDR2 FNYEAQ. V lost 6 bases to trimming and J lost 4 bases; unmatched junction nucleotides: 11. This CDR3 is built from 15 residues. The CDR3 coding sequence is TGTGCCAGCAGTTCCGGTGGGGGGGGAGGAGAGACCCAGTACTTC. Protein sequence: CASSSGGGGGETQYF.